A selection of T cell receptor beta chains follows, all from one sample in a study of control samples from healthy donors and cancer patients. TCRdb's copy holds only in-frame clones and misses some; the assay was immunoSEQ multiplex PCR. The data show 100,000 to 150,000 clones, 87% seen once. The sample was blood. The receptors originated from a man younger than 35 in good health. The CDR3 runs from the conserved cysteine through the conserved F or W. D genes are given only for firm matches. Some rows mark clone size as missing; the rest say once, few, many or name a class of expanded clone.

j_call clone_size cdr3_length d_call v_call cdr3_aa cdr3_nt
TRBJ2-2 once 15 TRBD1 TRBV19 CASRLQGGSAGELFF TGTGCCAGTAGATTACAGGGGGGAAGTGCCGGGGAGCTGTTTTTT
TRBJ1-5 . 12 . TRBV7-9 CASSLQVQPQHF TGTGCCAGCAGCTTACAAGTGCAGCCCCAGCATTTT
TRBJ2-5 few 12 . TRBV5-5 CASSLWGETQYF TGTGCCAGCAGCTTGTGGGGAGAGACCCAGTACTTC
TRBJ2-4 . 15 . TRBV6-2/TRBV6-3 CASSYSTTGKNIQYF TGTGCCAGCAGTTACTCGACGACAGGTAAAAACATTCAGTACTTC
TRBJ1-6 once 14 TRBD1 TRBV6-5 CASTWSRGNSPLHF TGTGCCAGCACCTGGAGCAGGGGGAATTCACCCCTCCACTTT
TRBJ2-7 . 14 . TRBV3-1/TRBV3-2 CASSHRDGSYEQYF TGTGCCAGCAGCCACAGGGACGGCTCCTACGAGCAGTACTTC
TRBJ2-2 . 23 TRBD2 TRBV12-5 CASGLRKCCTTSGRPREHRGAVF TGTGCTAGTGGTTTAAGAAAGTGTTGCACGACTAGCGGGAGACCCCGCGAACACCGGGGAGCTGTTTTT
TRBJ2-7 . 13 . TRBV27 CASSPDPTYEQYF TGTGCCAGCAGCCCGGACCCAACCTACGAGCAGTACTTC
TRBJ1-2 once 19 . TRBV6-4 CASSDGVRDASRDDYGYTF TGTGCCAGCAGTGACGGCGTCAGGGACGCCTCGAGGGATGACTATGGCTACACCTTC
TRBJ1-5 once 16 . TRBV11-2 CASSLVGSFSNQPQHF TGTGCCAGCAGCTTAGTGGGCAGCTTTAGCAATCAGCCCCAGCATTTT
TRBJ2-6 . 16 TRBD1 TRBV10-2 CASSESQGAGANVLTF TGCGCCAGCAGTGAGTCACAGGGGGCTGGGGCCAACGTCCTGACTTTC
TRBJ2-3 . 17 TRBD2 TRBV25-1 CASSEGTSGGITDTQYF TGTGCCAGCAGTGAGGGGACTAGCGGGGGTATCACAGATACGCAGTATTTT
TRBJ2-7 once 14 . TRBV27 CASSLHPVTYEQYF TGTGCCAGCAGTTTACACCCGGTAACCTACGAGCAGTACTTC
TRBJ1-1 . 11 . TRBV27 CASHRNTEAFF TGTGCCAGTCACAGGAACACTGAAGCTTTCTTT
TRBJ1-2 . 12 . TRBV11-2 CASSLGGWGYTF TGTGCCAGCAGCTTAGGAGGGTGGGGCTACACCTTC
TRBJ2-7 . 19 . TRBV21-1 CASSKVLAGGPFVRYEQYF TGTGCCAGCAGCAAAGTCCTAGCGGGAGGGCCTTTCGTTCGCTACGAGCAGTACTTC
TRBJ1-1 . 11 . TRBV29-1 CSVGRTTEAFF TGCAGCGTTGGAAGAACAACTGAAGCTTTCTTT
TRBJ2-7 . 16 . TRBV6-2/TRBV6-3 CASSYSSRIYPGEQYF TGTGCCAGCAGTTACTCTAGTCGGATCTACCCGGGGGAGCAGTACTTC
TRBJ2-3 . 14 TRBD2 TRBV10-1 CASSEGGRPDTQYF TGCGCCAGCAGTGAGGGCGGGAGGCCAGATACGCAGTATTTT
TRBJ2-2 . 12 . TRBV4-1 CASTTFTGELFF TGCGCCAGCACTACGTTCACCGGGGAGCTGTTTTTT
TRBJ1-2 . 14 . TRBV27 CASSSGRVFYGYTF TGTGCCAGCAGTTCCGGGCGGGTTTTCTATGGCTACACCTTC
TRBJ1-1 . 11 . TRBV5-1 CASSLTGEAFF TGCGCCAGCAGCTTGACAGGGGAAGCTTTCTTT
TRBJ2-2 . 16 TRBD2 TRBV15 CATSREFGGGPGELFF TGTGCCACCAGCAGAGAGTTTGGCGGGGGACCCGGGGAGCTGTTTTTT
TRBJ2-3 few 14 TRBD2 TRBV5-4 CASSGLAGADTQYF TGTGCCAGCAGCGGACTAGCGGGAGCAGATACGCAGTATTTT
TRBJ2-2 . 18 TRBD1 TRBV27 CASSPLRTGVANTGELFF TGTGCCAGCAGTCCTCTAAGGACAGGAGTCGCGAACACCGGGGAGCTGTTTTTT
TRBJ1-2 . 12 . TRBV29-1 CSVEVTGLGYTF TGCAGCGTTGAAGTTACAGGGCTCGGCTACACCTTC
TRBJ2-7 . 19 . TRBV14 CASSQVLRAGGRFSYEQYF TGTGCCAGCAGCCAAGTTCTACGAGCCGGAGGGAGATTCTCCTACGAGCAGTACTTC
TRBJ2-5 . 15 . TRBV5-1 CASSLAETTQETQYF TGCGCCAGCAGCTTGGCGGAGACTACCCAAGAGACCCAGTACTTC
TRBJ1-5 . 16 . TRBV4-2 CASSQDPNREGQPQHF TGTGCCAGCAGCCAAGACCCGAACAGGGAAGGGCAGCCCCAGCATTTT
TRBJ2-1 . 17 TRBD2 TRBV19 CASSTPLGLAADNEQFF TGTGCCAGTAGTACCCCTCTCGGGCTAGCGGCCGACAATGAGCAGTTCTTC
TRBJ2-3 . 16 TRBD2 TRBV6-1 CASSEWASGREDTQYF TGTGCCAGCAGTGAATGGGCTAGCGGGAGGGAGGATACGCAGTATTTT
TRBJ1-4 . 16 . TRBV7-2 CASSPWDTAPNEKLFF TGTGCCAGCAGCCCATGGGATACAGCTCCTAATGAAAAACTGTTTTTT
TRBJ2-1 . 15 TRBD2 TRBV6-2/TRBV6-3 CASSRLAGDLGEQFF TGTGCCAGCAGTAGACTAGCGGGAGATCTCGGTGAGCAGTTCTTC
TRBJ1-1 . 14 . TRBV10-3 CAISESFRGPEAFF TGTGCCATCAGTGAGTCGTTCCGGGGTCCTGAAGCTTTCTTT
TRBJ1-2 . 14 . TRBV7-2 CASSLAGREYGYTF TGTGCCAGCAGCTTAGCGGGCAGGGAGTATGGCTACACCTTC
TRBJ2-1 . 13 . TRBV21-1 CASSEGYYNEQFF TGTGCCAGCAGCGAGGGTTACTACAATGAGCAGTTCTTC
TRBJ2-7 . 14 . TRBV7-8 CASSLAPGSYEQYF TGTGCCAGCAGCTTAGCCCCAGGCTCCTACGAGCAGTACTTC
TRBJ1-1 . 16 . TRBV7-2 CASSLRQAIGNTEAFF TGTGCCAGCAGCTTACGACAGGCGATAGGTAACACTGAAGCTTTCTTT
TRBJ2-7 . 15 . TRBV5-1 CASSLRSVGSYEQYF TGCGCCAGCAGCTTGCGGTCGGTCGGGTCCTACGAGCAGTACTTC
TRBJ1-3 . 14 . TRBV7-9 CASSLAGYGNTIYF TGTGCCAGCAGCTTAGCGGGTTATGGAAACACCATATATTTT
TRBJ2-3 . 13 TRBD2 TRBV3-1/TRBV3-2 CATAGGWTDTQYF TGTGCTACAGCGGGAGGGTGGACAGATACGCAGTATTTT
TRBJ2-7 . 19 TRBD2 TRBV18 CASSPPPGLAGDSSYEQYF TGTGCCAGCTCACCACCCCCGGGACTAGCGGGAGACTCGTCCTACGAGCAGTACTTC
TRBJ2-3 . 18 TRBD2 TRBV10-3 CAISESGLAGPSTDTQYF TGTGCCATCAGTGAGTCGGGACTAGCGGGACCCAGCACAGATACGCAGTATTTT
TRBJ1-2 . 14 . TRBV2 CASSPGPLGYGYTF TGTGCCAGCAGCCCGGGCCCTCTGGGGTATGGCTACACCTTC
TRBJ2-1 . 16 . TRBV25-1 CASSSVGSISYNEQFF TGTGCCAGCAGTAGCGTTGGGAGTATCTCCTACAATGAGCAGTTCTTC
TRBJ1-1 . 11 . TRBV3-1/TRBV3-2 CASRQSGRAFF TGTGCCAGCAGGCAGTCAGGGCGAGCTTTCTTT
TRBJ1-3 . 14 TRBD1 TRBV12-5 CASGDRSSGNTIYF TGTGCTAGTGGGGACAGGTCTTCTGGAAACACCATATATTTT
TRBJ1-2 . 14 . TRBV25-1 CASSLPGFRDGYTF TGTGCCAGCAGTCTACCGGGATTCCGAGATGGCTACACCTTC
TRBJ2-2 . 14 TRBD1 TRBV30 CAWSAGGMAGELFF TGTGCCTGGAGCGCAGGGGGCATGGCCGGGGAGCTGTTTTTT
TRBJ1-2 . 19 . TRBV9 CASRGPVGESDTGNYGYTF TGTGCCAGCAGAGGGCCAGTGGGTGAGAGTGACACCGGTAACTATGGCTACACCTTC
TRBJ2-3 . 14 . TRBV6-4 CASSVIGFSDTQYF TGTGCCAGCAGTGTAATTGGATTTTCGGATACGCAGTATTTT
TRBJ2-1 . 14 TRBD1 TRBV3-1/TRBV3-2 CASSPGQSYNEQFF TGTGCCAGCAGCCCGGGACAGTCCTACAATGAGCAGTTCTTC
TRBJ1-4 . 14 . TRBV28 CASGGYTTNEKLFF TGTGCCAGCGGGGGGTATACGACTAATGAAAAACTGTTTTTT
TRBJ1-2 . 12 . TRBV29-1 CSAPLGLYGYTF TGCAGCGCGCCACTGGGGCTCTATGGCTACACCTTC